This record looks at one T cell receptor (beta chain) sequence and its context. This sample is drawn from a study of T cell responses to AZD1222 COVID-19 vaccine. Profiling relied on immunoSEQ multiplex PCR, and the TCRdb table lists in-frame clones only, not all of them. The data hold approximately 100,000 clones, with around 87% observed a single time. Germline-derived CDR1 and CDR2 are MNHNS and SASEGT. The V and J ends lost 0 bases and 1 base respectively, with 9 bases between them. This CDR3 has 16 amino acids. This rearrangement joins TRBV6-1 to TRBJ2-2; a weak D match, TRBD2 (6 bases). This sequence was found in an adult who received the AZD1222 COVID-19 vaccine. The source material was peripheral blood, sampled 28 days after the second AZD1222 dose. This CDR3 reads CASSEAGAGNTGELFF. The CDR3 DNA follows: TGTGCCAGCAGTGAAGCAGGAGCGGGGAACACCGGGGAGCTGTTTTTT.